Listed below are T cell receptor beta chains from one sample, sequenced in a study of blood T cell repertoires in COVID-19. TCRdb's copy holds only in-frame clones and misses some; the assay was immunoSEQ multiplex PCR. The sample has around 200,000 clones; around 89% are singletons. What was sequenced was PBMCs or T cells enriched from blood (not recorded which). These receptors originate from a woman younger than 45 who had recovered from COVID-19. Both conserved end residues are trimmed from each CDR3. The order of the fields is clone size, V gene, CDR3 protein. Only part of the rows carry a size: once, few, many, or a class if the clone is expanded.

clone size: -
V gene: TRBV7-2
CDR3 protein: ASSFRTGGLSKLQQY

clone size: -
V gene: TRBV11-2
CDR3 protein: ASSLHRTSRTDTQY

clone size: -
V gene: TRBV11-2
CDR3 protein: ASSPLRQGGTEAF

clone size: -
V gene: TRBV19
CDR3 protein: ASSTGGGNTEAF

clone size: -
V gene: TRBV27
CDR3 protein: ASSPGQGFGVYEQY

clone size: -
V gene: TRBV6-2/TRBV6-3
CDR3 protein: ASSYSDRANTGELF

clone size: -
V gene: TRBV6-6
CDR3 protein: ASSRLAGGLTDTQY

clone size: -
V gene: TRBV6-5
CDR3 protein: ASSYSIGNYEQY

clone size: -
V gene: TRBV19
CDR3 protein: ASSRGSSYNSPLH

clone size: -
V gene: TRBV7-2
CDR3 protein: ASSPGQGDYEQY

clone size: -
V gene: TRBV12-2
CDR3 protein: ASRSHRGWVAF

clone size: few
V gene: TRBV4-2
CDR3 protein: ASSQPGSLSGNTIY

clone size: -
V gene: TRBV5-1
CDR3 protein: ASSMTGEVTNEKLF

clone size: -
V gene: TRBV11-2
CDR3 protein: ASSLDRDINTEAF

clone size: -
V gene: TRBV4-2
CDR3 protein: ASSQAGTRDTQY

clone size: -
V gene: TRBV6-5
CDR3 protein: ASTSMNTEAF

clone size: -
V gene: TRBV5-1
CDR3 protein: ASSLPSGGDNEQF

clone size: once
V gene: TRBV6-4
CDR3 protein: ASSDGSTSGGADTQY

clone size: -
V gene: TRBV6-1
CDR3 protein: ASSEDTANYGYT

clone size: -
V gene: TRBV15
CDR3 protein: ATKNSSYNSPLH

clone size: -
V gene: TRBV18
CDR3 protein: ASSPSAGLAGEQY

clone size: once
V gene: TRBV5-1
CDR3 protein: ASTPGQGLRGETQY

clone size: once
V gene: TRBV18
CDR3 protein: ASSRIRGTDIQY

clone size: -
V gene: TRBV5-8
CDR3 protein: ASSPVEQY

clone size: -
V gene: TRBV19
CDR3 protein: ASSINKYSPGGTQY

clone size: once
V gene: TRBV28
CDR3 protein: ASSYGLAGGFLVSYEQY

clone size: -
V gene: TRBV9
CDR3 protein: ASSPIQGAGELF

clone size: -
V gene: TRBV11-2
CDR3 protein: ASSSGTGRETQY

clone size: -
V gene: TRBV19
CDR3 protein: ASRQSYNSPLH

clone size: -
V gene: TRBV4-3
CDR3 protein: ASSQNGGGLAKNIQY

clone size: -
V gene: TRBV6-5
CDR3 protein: ASSTGTGAMETQY

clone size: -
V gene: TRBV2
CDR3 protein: ASIPDMDTQY

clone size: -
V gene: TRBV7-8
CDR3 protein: ASSSPLGGASYEQY

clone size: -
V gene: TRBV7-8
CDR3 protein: ASRTRPYNEQF

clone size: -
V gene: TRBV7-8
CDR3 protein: ASSKTGTLSYEQY

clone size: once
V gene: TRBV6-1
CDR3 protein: ASSERRRNTEAF

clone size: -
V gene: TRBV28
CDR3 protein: ASSLVVSGNQPQH

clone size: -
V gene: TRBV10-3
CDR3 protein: AISESPGGGKQY

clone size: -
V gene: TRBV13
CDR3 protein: ASSLGDTTYGYT

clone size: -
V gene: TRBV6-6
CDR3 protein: ASKGGQPQH

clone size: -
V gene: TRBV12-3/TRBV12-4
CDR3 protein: ASMTRTEAF

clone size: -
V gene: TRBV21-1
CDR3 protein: ASSKCGKGAYNEQF

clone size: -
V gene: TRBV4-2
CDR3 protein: ASSQGGTGDSPLH

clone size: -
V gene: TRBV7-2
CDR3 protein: ASSLAGLNNEQF

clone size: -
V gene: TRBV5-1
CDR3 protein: ASSLDQGNEKLF

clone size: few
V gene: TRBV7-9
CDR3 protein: ASSRRQNTEAF

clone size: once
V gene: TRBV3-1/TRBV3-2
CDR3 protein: AAQDQTTTNEKLF

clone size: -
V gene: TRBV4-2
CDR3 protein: ASSQDVAGEITDTQY

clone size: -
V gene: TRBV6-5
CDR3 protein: ASSPGYSGTDTQY

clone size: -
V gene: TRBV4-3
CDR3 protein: ASSQDLAGNFDGGYT

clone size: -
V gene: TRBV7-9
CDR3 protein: ASSLVETDYEQY

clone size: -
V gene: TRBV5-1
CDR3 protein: ASSFELGSYT

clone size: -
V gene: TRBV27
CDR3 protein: ASSLSFGQLTYEQY

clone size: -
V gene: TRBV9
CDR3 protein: ASSVGAGTDTQY

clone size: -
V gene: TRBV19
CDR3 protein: ASSIRTGELSYEQY

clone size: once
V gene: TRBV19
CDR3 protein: ASSVPQGYTEAF

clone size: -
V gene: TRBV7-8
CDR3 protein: ASSLGGDQPQH